This record looks at one TCR beta chain sequence and its context. Baseline, cycle 4 day 1, and cycle 7 day 1 were the blood sampling points. The CDR3 totals 15 residues. V was shortened by 3 bases and J by 6 bases, with 18 bases between the two germline ends. Germline CDR1 and CDR2: SGHDT and YYEEEE. TCRdb keeps only in-frame clones here, not all; method: immunoSEQ multiplex PCR. The table has under 80,000 clones, around 80% seen once. This entry comes from a study of OX40 agonist ivuxolimab in advanced cancers. This rearrangement joins TRBV5-6 to TRBJ1-1, with a possible D match to TRBD1 (5 bases). The receptor was isolated from an adult with an advanced solid tumor such as melanoma, head and neck, liver or kidney cancer. The sample consisted of CD4+ or CD8+ T cells sorted from blood, taken in a trial of the OX40 agonist ivuxolimab. The CDR3 bases are TGTGCCAGCAGCTATGGGATTCACCCGGGGGCTGAAGCTTTCTTT. It translates to CASSYGIHPGAEAFF. Full variable domain (remainder filled in from reference TRBV5-6 and TRBJ1-1): DAGVTQSPTHLIKTRGQQVTLRCSPKSGHDTVSWYQQALGQGPQFIFQYYEEEERQRGNFPDRFSGHQFPNYSSELNVNALLLGDSALYLCASSYGIHPGAEAFFGQGTRLTVV.